A single sample is the source of the 7 T cell receptor beta chains below, sequenced in a study of cytomegalovirus exposure and HLA in healthy donors (dated by TCRdb to about 2017). Libraries were constructed by the immunoSEQ multiplex PCR assay. A mixture of 60 forward primers for TCR Vbeta segments and 13 reverse primers for TCR Jbeta segments was used in the multiplex PCR. As stored in TCRdb, this immuneACCESS dataset retains in-frame rearrangements with V and J assigned. A fraction of the clones does not appear; measured against another copy, unresolved V genes explain less than half of the discrepancy, and the remainder lacks a known reason. Here the sample has about 85,000 clones; more than 75% occur a single time. The ten biggest clones cover 23% of the sample. Sequencing was carried out using PBMCs. The source is a woman between 50 and 59 years old in good health and CMV-seropositive.

This sequence joins TRBV6-5 and TRBJ2-2, with 9 bases fitting TRBD1. With 6 bases clipped from V and 7 bases from J, the junction kept 6 bases outside the gene matches. Germline CDR1 and CDR2: MNHEY and SVGAGI. This CDR3 is 14 amino acids long. The CDR3 bases are TGTGCCAGCAGCCGGGACAGGGACGTCGGGGAGCTGTTTTTT. It encodes CASSRDRDVGELFF.

V is TRBV11-2 and J is TRBJ1-4; D is unclear. Germline V CDR1 and CDR2: SGHAT, FQNNGV. The CDR3 runs to 13 residues. Trimming stripped 0 bases from V and 12 bases from J, with 11 bases between. CDR3 region: CASSLDREIELFF. In DNA form, the CDR3 reads TGTGCCAGCAGCTTAGATCGGGAGATAGAACTGTTTTTT.

The rearrangement links TRBV19 to TRBJ1-5; a weak D match, TRBD1 (6 bases). Germline V CDR1 and CDR2: LNHDA, SQIVND (reference sequence). The CDR3 is 14 residues long. V shed 4 bases and J shed 1 base, with 8 bases lying between them. CDR3 protein: CASSKQGSNQPQHF. Written as DNA, the CDR3 is TGTGCCAGTAGTAAACAGGGAAGCAATCAGCCCCAGCATTTT.

This chain uses TRBV5-1 with TRBJ1-4; 8 bases are a match to TRBD1. J was trimmed by 3 bases and V by 4 bases; bases with no gene match: 2. The CDR3 sequence is 14 residues long. In germline, CDR1 is SGHRS, CDR2 YFSETQ. The CDR3 sequence: CASSTGGSNEKLFF. The CDR3 nucleotides read TGCGCCAGCAGCACAGGGGGGTCTAATGAAAAACTGTTTTTT.

This chain connects TRBV19 to TRBJ2-2, with 11 bases that match TRBD1. V lost 4 bases, J lost 1 base, and 11 bases stayed unmatched. The germline gives CDR1 LNHDA, CDR2 SQIVND (reference sequence). The length of the CDR3 is 19 residues. CDR3 sequence reads: CASSTTAGTGGRNTGELFF. The CDR3 coding sequence is TGTGCCAGTAGTACGACCGCCGGGACAGGGGGTCGGAACACCGGGGAGCTGTTTTTT. Drawing the rest from reference TRBV19 and TRBJ2-2, the complete variable domain is DGGITQSPKYLFRKEGQNVTLSCEQNLNHDAMYWYRQDPGQGLRLIYYSQIVNDFQKGDIAEGYSVSREKKESFPLTVTSAQKNPTAFYLCASSTTAGTGGRNTGELFFGEGSRLTVL.

The chain carries TRBV6-6 and TRBJ1-2; 7 bases fit TRBD1. CDR3 length equals 15 residues. Germline CDR1 and CDR2: MNHNY and SVGAGI (reference sequence). J gave up 4 bases and V 5 bases, and 10 bases lay outside the gene matches. The CDR3 sequence: CASSQSTGRLYGYTF. The CDR3 DNA sequence: TGTGCCAGCAGTCAATCGACAGGGAGGCTCTATGGCTACACCTTC.

The chain uses TRBV11-2 and TRBJ2-1; 8 bases line up with TRBD2. CDR1 and CDR2 (germline): SGHAT, FQNNGV. V shed 1 base and J 8 bases; nucleotides not matched to a gene: 19. The CDR3 length is 19 residues. The chain's CDR3 is CASSLVGFAPGRAGDEQFF. The CDR3 nucleotides read TGTGCCAGCAGCTTAGTAGGTTTCGCTCCCGGGAGGGCCGGGGATGAGCAGTTCTTC.